The following is a TCR beta chain sequence with its context. This specimen belongs to a study of shared clonotypes between healthy human individuals. V lost 0 bases and J lost 1, with 6 bases in between. The CDR3 totals 15 residues. Germline loops: CDR1 MGHRA, CDR2 YSYEKL. The method was immunoSEQ multiplex PCR; TCRdb's version includes in-frame clones alone and lacks a portion of them. The top ten hold around 0.21% of the sample, which has fewer than 1 million clones, just over 95% seen once. Naive CD8 cells lacked CD45RO, underwent positive selection for CCR7 and left out terminally differentiated effector memory CD45RA+ cells.

The chain couples TRBV4-1 to TRBJ2-2, with a possible D match to TRBD2 (5 bases). Sequenced material: naive CD8+ T cells sorted from blood. This receptor was obtained from a man younger than 45 in good health. CDR3 DNA: TGCGCCAGCAGCCAAGACGCGGGGAACACCGGGGAGCTGTTTTTT. This encodes CASSQDAGNTGELFF.